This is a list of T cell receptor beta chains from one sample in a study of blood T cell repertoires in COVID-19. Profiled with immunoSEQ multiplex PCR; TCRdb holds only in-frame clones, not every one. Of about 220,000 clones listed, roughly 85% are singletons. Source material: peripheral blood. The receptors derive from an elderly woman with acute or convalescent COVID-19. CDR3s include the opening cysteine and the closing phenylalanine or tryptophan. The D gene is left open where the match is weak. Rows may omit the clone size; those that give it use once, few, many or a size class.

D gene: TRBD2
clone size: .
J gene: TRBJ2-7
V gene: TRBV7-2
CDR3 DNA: TGTGCCAGCAGCCTCGGACTAGCGGCAACCTACGAGCAGTACTTC
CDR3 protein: CASSLGLAATYEQYF

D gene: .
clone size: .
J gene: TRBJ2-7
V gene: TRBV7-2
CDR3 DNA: TGTGCCAGCAGCTTTGGGGCAGGGGAGGGCTACGAGCAGTACTTC
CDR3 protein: CASSFGAGEGYEQYF

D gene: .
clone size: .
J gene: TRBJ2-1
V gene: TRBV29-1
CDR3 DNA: TGCAGCGCGACCGGGACTGTGTACAATGAGCAGTTCTTC
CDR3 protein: CSATGTVYNEQFF

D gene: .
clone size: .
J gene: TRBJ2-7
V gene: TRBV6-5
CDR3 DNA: TGTGCCACCAAACTTAGCGGAGACGGCTCCTACGAGCAGTACTTC
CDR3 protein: CATKLSGDGSYEQYF

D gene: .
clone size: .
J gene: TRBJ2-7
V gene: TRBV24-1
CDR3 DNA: TGTGCCACCAGTGACCGGAGGCCAGGGGTTGGCGAGCAGTACTTC
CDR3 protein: CATSDRRPGVGEQYF

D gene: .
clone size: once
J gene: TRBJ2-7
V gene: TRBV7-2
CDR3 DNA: TGTGCCAGCAGCTTAGGACAGACACTTTCCTACGAGCAGTACTTC
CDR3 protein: CASSLGQTLSYEQYF

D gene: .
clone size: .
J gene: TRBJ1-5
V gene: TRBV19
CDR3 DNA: TGTGCCAGTAGTATAATCATGGGGCAGGGCAATCAGCCCCAGCATTTT
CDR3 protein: CASSIIMGQGNQPQHF

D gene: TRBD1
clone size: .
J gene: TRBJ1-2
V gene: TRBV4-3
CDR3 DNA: TGCGCCAGCAGCCAAGATAGGGGCAGGGGGCGGAACTATGGCTACACCTTC
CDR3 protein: CASSQDRGRGRNYGYTF

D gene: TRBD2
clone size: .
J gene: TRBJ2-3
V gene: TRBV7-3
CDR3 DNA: TGTGCCAGCAGCTCCAGCGGGGGAGATACGCAGTATTTT
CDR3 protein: CASSSSGGDTQYF

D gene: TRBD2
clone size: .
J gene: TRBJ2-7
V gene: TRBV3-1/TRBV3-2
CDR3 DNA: TGTGCCAGCAGCAAAACTAGCGGGGAAGTTGTTAACGAGCAGTACTTC
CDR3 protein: CASSKTSGEVVNEQYF

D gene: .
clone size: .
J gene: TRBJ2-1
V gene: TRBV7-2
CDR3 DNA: TGTGCCAGCAGCTTATCCAGAGGTGTAGACAATGAGCAGTTCTTC
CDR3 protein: CASSLSRGVDNEQFF

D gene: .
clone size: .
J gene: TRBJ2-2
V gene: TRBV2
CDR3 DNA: TGTGCCAGCAGCCTCGGGACACTGAACACCGGGGAGCTGTTTTTT
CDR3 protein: CASSLGTLNTGELFF

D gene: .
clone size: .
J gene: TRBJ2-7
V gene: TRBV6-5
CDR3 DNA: TGTGCCAGCAGTTACGAGAGGGCGTTCTCCTACGAGCAGTACTTC
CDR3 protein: CASSYERAFSYEQYF

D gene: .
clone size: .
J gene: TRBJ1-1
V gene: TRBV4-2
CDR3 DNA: TGTGCCAGCAGCCTCCAGGGCACTGAAGCTTTCTTT
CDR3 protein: CASSLQGTEAFF

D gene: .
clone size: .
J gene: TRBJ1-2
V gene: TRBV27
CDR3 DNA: TGTGCCAGCAGTTTTAATGGCCCCTATGGCTACACCTTC
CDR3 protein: CASSFNGPYGYTF

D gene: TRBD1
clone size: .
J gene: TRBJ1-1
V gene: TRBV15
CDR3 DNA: TGTGCCACCAGCAGAGACGAGGGGGCAAAAACCCGAGCTTTCTTT
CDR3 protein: CATSRDEGAKTRAFF

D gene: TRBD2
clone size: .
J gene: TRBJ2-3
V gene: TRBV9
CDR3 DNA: TGTGCCAGCAGCGTAGATAGCGGGGGGCGTTCAGATACGCAGTATTTT
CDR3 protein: CASSVDSGGRSDTQYF

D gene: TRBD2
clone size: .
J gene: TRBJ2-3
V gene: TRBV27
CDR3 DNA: TGTGCCAGCAGGGAAGGGCGGGGGGTCACAGATACGCAGTATTTT
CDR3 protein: CASREGRGVTDTQYF

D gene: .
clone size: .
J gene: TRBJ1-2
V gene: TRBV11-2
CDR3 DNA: TGTGCCAGCAGCTTAGGTTTCCTTAGCGGCCGTCGGCATGGCTACACCTTC
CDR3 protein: CASSLGFLSGRRHGYTF

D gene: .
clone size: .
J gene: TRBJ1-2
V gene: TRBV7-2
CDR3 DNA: TGTGCCAGCAGCCCGACAGTAAACTATGGCTACACCTTC
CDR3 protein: CASSPTVNYGYTF

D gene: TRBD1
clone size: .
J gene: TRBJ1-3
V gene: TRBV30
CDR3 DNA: TGTGCCTACCTCGGGGACAGCACCATATATTTT
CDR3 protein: CAYLGDSTIYF

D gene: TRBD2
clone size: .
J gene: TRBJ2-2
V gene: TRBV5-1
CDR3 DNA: TGCGCCAGCAGCTTGGGACTAGCGGTGAACACCGGGGAGCTGTTTTTT
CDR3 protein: CASSLGLAVNTGELFF

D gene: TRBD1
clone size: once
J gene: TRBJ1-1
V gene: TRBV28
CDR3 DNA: TGTGCCAGTCCACCCCCTGGAGGGACAGCACGCTATGAAGCTTTCTTT
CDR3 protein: CASPPPGGTARYEAFF

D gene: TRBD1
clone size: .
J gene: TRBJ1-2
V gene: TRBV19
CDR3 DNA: TGTGCCAGTGGCATACAGGGGCCTAACTATGGCTACACCTTC
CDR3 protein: CASGIQGPNYGYTF

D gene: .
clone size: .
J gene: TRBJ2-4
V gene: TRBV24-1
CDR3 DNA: TGTGCCTCCGAGGGAGATAAAAACATTCAGTACTTC
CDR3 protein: CASEGDKNIQYF

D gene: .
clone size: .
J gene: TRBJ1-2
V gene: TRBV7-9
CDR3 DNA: TGTGCCAGCAGCCTGGGGAGAACTAGCCTCACTAACTATGGCTACACCTTC
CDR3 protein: CASSLGRTSLTNYGYTF

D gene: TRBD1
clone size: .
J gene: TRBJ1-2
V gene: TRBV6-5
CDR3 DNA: TGTGCCAGCAGTTACTCACAGGGGAAACCTAACTATGGCTACACCTTC
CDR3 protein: CASSYSQGKPNYGYTF

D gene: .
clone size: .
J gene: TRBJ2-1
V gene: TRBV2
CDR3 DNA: TGTGCCAGCAGTGAATCGCTGGGCAGGGGACCCAATGAGCAGTTCTTC
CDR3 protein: CASSESLGRGPNEQFF

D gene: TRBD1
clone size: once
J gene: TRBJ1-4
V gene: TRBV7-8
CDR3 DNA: TGTGCCAGCAGCTTAACGACAGGGGTTTCGGCTAATGAAAAACTGTTTTTT
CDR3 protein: CASSLTTGVSANEKLFF

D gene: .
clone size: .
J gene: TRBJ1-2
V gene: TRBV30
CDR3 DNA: TGTGCCTCCCACGGCGGAGACTATGGCTACACCTTC
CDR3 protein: CASHGGDYGYTF

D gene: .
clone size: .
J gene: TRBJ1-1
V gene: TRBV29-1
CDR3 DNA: TGCAGCGTTGAAGATGGAGAAAGTGAAGCTTTCTTT
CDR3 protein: CSVEDGESEAFF

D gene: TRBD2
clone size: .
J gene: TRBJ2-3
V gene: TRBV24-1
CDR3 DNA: TGTGCCACCAGTGAAACCCTTAGCGGGGGGCTCACAGATACGCAGTATTTT
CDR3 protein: CATSETLSGGLTDTQYF

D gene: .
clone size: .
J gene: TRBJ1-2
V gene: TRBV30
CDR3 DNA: TGTGCCTGGAATTCCGACAACGACTATGGCTACACCTTC
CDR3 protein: CAWNSDNDYGYTF